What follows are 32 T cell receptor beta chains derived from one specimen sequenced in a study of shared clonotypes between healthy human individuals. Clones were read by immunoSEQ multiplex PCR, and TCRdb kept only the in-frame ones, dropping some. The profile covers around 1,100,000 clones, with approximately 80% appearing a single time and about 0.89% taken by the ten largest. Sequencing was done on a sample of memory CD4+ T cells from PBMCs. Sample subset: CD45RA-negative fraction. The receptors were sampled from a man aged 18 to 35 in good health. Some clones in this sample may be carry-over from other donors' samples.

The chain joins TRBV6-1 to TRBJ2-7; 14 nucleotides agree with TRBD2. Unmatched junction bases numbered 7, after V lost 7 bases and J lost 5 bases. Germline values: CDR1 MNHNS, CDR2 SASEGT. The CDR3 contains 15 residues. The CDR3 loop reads CASKRTSGRPHEQYF. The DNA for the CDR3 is TGTGCCAGCAAGCGGACTAGCGGGAGGCCCCACGAGCAGTACTTC.

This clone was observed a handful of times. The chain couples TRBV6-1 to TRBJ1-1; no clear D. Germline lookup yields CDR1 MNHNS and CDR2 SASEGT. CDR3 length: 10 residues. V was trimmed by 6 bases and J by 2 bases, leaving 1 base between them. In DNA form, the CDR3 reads TGTGCCAGCAGAAACACTGAAGCTTTCTTT. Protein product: CASRNTEAFF.

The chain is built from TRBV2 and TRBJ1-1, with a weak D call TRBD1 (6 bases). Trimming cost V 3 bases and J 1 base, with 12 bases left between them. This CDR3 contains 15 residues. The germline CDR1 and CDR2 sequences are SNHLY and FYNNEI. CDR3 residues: CASSEKTGRNTEAFF. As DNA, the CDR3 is TGTGCCAGCAGTGAGAAGACAGGAAGGAACACTGAAGCTTTCTTT.

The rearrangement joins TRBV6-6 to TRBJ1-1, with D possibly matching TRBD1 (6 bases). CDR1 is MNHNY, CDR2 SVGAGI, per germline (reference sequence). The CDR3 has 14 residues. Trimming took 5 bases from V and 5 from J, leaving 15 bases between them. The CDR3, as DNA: TGTGCCAGCAGTAAACAGGGAGCAGGTACTGAAGCTTTCTTT. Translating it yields CASSKQGAGTEAFF.

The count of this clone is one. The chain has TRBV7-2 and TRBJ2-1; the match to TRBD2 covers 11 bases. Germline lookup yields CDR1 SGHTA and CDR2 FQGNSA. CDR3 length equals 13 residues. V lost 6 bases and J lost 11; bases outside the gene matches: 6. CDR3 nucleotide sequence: TGTGCCAGCAGTGCCGGGACTAGCGGAAAGCAGTTCTTC. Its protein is CASSAGTSGKQFF.

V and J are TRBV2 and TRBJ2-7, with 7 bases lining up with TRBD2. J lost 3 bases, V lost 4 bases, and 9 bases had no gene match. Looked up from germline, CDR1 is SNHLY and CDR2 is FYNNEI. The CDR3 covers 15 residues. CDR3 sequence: CASSGGGGRYYEQYF. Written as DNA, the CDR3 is TGTGCCAGCAGTGGGGGAGGCGGGAGATACTACGAGCAGTACTTC. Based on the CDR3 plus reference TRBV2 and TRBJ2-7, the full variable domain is EPEVTQTPSHQVTQMGQEVILRCVPISNHLYFYWYRQILGQKVEFLVSFYNNEISEKSEIFDDQFSVERPDGSNFTLKIRSTKLEDSAMYFCASSGGGGRYYEQYFGPGTRLTVT.

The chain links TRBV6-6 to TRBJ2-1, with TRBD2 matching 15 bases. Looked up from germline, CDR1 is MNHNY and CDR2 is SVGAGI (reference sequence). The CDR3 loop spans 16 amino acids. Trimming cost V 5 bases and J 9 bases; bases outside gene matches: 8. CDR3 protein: CASSTGLAGGPVEQFF. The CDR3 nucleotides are TGTGCCAGCAGTACCGGACTAGCGGGAGGGCCGGTTGAGCAGTTCTTC.

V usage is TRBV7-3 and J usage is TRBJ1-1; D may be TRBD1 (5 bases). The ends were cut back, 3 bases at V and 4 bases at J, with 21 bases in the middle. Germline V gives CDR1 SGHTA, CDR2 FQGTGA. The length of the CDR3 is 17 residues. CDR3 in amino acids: CASSLRAGAPSGTEAFF. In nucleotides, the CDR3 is TGTGCCAGCAGCTTGCGTGCCGGGGCCCCTTCGGGCACTGAAGCTTTCTTT.

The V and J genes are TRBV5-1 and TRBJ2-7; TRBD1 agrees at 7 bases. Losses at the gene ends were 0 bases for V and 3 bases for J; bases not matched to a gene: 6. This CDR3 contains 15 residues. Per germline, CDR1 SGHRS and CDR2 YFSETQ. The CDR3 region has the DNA TGCGCCAGCAGCTTGGGAGGGACAGCCCACTACGAGCAGTACTTC. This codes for CASSLGGTAHYEQYF.

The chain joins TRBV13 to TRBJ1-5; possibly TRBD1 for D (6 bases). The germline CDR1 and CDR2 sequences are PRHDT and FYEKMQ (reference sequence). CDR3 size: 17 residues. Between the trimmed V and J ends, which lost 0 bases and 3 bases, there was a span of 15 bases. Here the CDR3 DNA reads TGTGCCAGCAGCTTAGGGGGGGCGCGATATTCCAATCAGCCCCAGCATTTT. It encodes CASSLGGARYSNQPQHF.

The DNA for the CDR3 is TGTGCCAGTAGTCAAATACCCAGGGCTGCGAACACCGGGGAGCTGTTTTTT. The encoded protein is CASSQIPRAANTGELFF. The rearrangement uses TRBV19 and TRBJ2-2; a weak D match, TRBD1 (5 bases). Deletions cut 5 bases from V and 0 bases from J, with 16 bases between. The CDR3 contains 17 residues. Germline V CDR1 and CDR2: LNHDA, SQIVND (reference sequence).

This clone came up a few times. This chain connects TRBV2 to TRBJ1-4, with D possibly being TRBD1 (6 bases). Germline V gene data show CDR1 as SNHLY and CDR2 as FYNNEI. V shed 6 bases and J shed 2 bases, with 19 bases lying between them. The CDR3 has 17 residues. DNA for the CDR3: TGTGCCAGCAGCCTTATGGACAGCCATGCGACTAATGAAAAACTGTTTTTT. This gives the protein CASSLMDSHATNEKLFF.

Written as DNA, the CDR3 is TGTGCCAGCAGCTTAGATTTTCCCCTAGCGGGGTACAATGAGCAGTTCTTC. Translated, it gives CASSLDFPLAGYNEQFF. The rearrangement links TRBV11-2 to TRBJ2-1; TRBD2 matches 9 bases. Germline trimming cut 0 bases from V and 4 bases from J; bases unmatched to any gene: 7. The CDR3 is 17 residues long. Germline CDR1 is SGHAT and CDR2 is FQNNGV.

The CDR3 protein is CASSSNTLPGLNTEAFF. The CDR3 DNA is TGTGCCAGCAGCTCGAACACCCTTCCGGGACTCAACACTGAAGCTTTCTTT. The gene calls are TRBV7-9 and TRBJ1-1; perhaps TRBD1 as D (5 bases). The CDR3 extends over 17 amino acids. Germline V gene sequence: CDR1 SEHNR, CDR2 FQNEAQ (reference sequence). V shed 4 bases and J shed 2 bases, with 20 bases lying between them.

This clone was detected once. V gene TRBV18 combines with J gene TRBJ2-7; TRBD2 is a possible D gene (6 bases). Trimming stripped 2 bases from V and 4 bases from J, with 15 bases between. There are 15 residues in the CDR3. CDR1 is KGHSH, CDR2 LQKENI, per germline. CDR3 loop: CASSPAMGLNYEQYF. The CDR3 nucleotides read TGTGCCAGCTCACCAGCCATGGGACTCAATTACGAGCAGTACTTC.

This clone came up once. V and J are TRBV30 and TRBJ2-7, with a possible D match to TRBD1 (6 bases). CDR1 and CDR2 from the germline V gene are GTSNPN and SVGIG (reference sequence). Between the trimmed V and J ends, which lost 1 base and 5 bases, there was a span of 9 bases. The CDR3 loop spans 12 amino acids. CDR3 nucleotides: TGTGCCTGGAGTGACACAGGGAACGAGCAGTACTTC. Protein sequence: CAWSDTGNEQYF.

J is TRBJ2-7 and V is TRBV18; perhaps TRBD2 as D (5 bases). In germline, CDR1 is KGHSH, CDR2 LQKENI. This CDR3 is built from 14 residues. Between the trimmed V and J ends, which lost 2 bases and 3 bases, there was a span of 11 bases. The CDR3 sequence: CASSPRERSYEQYF. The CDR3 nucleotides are TGTGCCAGCTCACCAAGAGAGCGGAGCTACGAGCAGTACTTC. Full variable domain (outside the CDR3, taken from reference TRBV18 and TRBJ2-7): NAGVMQNPRHLVRRRGQEARLRCSPMKGHSHVYWYRQLPEEGLKFMVYLQKENIIDESGMPKERFSAEFPKEGPSILRIQQVVRGDSAAYFCASSPRERSYEQYFGPGTRLTVT.

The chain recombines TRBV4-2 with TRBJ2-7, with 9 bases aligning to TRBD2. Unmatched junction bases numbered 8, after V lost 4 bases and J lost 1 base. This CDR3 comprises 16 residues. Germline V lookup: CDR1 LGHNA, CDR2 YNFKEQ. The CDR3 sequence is CASSPPLSGSSYEQYF. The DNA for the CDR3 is TGTGCCAGCAGCCCCCCCCTTAGCGGGAGTTCCTACGAGCAGTACTTC.

This CDR3 reads CASSAGHRPNQPQHF. The CDR3 nucleotides are TGTGCCAGCAGCGCGGGACATCGGCCTAATCAGCCCCAGCATTTT. The rearrangement uses TRBV9 and TRBJ1-5, with a tentative D call TRBD1 (6 bases). The CDR3 contains 15 residues. Germline V CDR1 and CDR2: SGDLS, YYNGEE. Deletions cut 3 bases from V and 4 bases from J, with 14 bases between.

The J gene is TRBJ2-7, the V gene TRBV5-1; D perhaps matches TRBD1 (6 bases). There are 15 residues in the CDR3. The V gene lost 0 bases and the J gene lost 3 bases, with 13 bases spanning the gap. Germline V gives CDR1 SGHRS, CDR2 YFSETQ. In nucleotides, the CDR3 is TGCGCCAGCAGCTTGGAGGGGGTCGCCTACTACGAGCAGTACTTC. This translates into CASSLEGVAYYEQYF.

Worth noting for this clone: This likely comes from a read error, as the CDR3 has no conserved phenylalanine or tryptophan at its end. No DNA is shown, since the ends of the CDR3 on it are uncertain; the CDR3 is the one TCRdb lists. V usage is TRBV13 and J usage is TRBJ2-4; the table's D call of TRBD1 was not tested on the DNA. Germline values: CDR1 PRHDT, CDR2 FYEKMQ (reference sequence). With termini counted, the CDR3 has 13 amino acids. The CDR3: CASSSSGQGLPAL.

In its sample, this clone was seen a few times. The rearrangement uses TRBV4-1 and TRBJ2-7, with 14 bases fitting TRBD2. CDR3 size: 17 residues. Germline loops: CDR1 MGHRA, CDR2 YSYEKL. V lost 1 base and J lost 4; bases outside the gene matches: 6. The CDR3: CASSQGVTSGRGYEQYF. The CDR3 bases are TGCGCCAGCAGCCAAGGGGTGACTAGCGGGAGGGGGTACGAGCAGTACTTC.

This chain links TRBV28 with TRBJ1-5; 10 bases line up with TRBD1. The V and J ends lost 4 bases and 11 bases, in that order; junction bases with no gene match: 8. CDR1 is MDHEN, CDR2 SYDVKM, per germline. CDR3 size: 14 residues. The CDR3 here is CASSSRTGGPTQHF. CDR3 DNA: TGTGCCAGCAGTTCCCGGACAGGGGGTCCGACCCAGCATTTT.

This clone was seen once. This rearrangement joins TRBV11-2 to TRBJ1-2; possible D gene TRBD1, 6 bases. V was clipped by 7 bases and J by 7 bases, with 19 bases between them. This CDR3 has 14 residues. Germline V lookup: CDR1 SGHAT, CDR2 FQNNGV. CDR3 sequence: CASKPSGGARGYTF. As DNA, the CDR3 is TGTGCCAGCAAACCCTCGGGGGGGGCGCGTGGCTACACCTTC.

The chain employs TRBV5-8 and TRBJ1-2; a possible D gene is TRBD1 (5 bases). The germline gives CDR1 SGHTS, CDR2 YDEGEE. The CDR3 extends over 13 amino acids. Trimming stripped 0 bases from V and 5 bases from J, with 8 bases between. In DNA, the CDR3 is TGTGCCAGCAGCTTGGTGACAGTATATGGCTACACCTTC. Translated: CASSLVTVYGYTF.

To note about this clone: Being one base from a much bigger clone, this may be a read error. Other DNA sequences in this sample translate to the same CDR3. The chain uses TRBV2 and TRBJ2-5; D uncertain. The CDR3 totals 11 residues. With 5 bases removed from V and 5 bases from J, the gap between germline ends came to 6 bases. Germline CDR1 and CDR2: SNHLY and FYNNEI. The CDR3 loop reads CASSYGETQYF. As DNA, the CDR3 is TGTGCCAGCAGTTACGGGGAGACCCAGTACTTC.

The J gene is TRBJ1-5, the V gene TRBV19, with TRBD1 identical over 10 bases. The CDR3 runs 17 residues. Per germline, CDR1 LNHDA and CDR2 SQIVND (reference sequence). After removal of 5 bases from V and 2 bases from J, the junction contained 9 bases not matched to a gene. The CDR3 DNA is TGTGCCAGTAGTGGGTGGACAGGGGGAAGGGGCAATCAGCCCCAGCATTTT. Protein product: CASSGWTGGRGNQPQHF.

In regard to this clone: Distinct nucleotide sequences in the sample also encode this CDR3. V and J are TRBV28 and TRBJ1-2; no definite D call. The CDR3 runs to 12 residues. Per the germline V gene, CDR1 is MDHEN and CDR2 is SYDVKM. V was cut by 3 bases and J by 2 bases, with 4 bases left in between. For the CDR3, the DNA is TGTGCCAGCAGTTTTGGCAACTATGGCTACACCTTC. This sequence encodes CASSFGNYGYTF.

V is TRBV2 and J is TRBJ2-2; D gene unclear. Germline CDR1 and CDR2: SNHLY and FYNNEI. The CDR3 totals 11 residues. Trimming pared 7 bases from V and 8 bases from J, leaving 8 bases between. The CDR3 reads CASTERGELFF. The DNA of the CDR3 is TGTGCCAGCACAGAGAGAGGGGAGCTGTTTTTT.

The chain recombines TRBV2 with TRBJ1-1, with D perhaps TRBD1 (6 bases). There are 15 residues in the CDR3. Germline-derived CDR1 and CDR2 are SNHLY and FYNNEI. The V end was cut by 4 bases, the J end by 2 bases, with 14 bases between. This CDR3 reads CASSGGGAVNTEAFF. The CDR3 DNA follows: TGTGCCAGCAGTGGGGGGGGCGCGGTCAACACTGAAGCTTTCTTT.

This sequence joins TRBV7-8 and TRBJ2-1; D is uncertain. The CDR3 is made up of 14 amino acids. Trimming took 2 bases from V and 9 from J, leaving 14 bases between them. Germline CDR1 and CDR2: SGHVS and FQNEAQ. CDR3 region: CASSLKLEFGEQFF. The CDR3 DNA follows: TGTGCCAGCAGCTTAAAGCTGGAATTCGGTGAGCAGTTCTTC.

CDR3 sequence reads: CASYRDRNQPQHF. The CDR3 DNA is TGTGCCAGCTATAGGGACAGGAATCAGCCCCAGCATTTT. J is TRBJ1-5 and V is TRBV2; 8 nucleotides agree with TRBD1. Germline V lookup: CDR1 SNHLY, CDR2 FYNNEI. Trimming removed 8 bases from V and 4 bases from J; junction bases left unmatched: 4. CDR3 size: 13 residues.